This T cell receptor beta chain appears in the sequencing data of a study of T cell repertoires in cytomegalovirus infection. Across the whole study: It was the public TCR beta signatures that indicated both CMV infection and matching HLA type.

Points on this clonotype: Its antigen is not known.

Overall study findings and caveats: There were carriers of CMV plus the relevant HLA, and cumulative public TCR beta family frequency identified them. In two of eight donors, the top clonotype was HLA-C-restricted CMV-specific.

TCRdb re-analysed the reads in MiXCR, keeping a single row per CDR3 protein. The sample lists around 170,000 distinct CDR3 sequences; roughly a sixth were seen once. The CDR3 sequence is 16 residues long. Germline V gene lookup returns CDR1 SGHAT and CDR2 FQNNGV. V shed 1 base and J shed 0 bases, with 10 bases lying between them. This clonotype was obtained from a human donor in good health (CMV status not recorded). Some clones in this sample may be carry-over from other donors' samples. Sequencing used CD8+ T cells from PBMCs. This chain links TRBV11-2 with TRBJ1-3; D ambiguous. The CDR3 loop is CASSLGHGSSGNTIYF. For the CDR3, the DNA is TGTGCCAGCAGCTTAGGTCACGGAAGCTCTGGAAACACCATATATTTT.